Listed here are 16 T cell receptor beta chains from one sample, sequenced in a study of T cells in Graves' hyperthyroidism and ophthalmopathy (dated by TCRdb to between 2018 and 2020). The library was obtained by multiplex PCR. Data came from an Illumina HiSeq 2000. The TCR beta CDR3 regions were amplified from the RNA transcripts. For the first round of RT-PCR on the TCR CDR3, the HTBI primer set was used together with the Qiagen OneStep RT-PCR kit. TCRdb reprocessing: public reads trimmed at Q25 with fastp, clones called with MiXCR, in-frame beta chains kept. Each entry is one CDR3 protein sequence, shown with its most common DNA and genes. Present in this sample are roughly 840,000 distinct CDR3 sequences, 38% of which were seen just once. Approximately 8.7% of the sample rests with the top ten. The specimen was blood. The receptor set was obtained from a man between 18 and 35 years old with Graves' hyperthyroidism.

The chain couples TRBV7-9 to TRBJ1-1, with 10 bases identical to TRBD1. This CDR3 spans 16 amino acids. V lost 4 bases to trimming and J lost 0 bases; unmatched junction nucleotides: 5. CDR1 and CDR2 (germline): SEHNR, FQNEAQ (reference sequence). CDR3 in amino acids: CASSSAGQGMNTEAFF. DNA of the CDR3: TGTGCCAGCAGCTCCGCGGGACAGGGGATGAACACTGAAGCTTTCTTT.

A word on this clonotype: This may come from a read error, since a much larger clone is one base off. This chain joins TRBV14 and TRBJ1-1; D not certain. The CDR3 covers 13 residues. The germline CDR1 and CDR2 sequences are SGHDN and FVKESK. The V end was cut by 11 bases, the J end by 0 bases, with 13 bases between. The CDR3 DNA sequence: TGTGCCGGCAAGGAGGAGGTGAACACTGAAGCTTTCTTT. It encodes CAGKEEVNTEAFF. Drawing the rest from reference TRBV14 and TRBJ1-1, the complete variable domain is EAGVTQFPSHSVIEKGQTVTLRCDPISGHDNLYWYRRVMGKEIKFLLHFVKESKQDESGMPNNRFLAERTGGTYSTLKVQPAELEDSGVYFCAGKEEVNTEAFFGQGTRLTVV.

The CDR3 region is CASSVTAGGPYEQYF. DNA for the CDR3: TGTGCCAGCAGCGTGACGGCCGGCGGTCCCTACGAGCAGTACTTC. The chain joins TRBV7-3 to TRBJ2-7; D gene ambiguous. Looked up from germline, CDR1 is SGHTA and CDR2 is FQGTGA. With 5 bases removed from V and 2 bases from J, the gap between germline ends came to 16 bases. The CDR3 loop spans 15 amino acids.

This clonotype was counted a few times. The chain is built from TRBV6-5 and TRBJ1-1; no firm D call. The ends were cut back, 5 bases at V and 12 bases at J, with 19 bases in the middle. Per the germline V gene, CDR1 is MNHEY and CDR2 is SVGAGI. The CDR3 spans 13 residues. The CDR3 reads CASSDEKSLGTFF. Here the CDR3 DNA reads TGTGCCAGCAGTGACGAAAAGAGCCTTGGAACTTTCTTT.

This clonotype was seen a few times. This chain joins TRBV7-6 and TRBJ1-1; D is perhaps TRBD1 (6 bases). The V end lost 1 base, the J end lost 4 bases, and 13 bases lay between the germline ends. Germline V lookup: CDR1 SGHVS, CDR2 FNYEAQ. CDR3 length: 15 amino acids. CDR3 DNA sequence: TGTGCCAGCAGCTTAGAGGGGGGAGTCTCCACTGAAGCTTTCTTT. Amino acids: CASSLEGGVSTEAFF.

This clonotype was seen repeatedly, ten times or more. DNA of the CDR3: TGTGCCATCAGTGAAGGAGGGATGAACACTGAAGCTTTCTTT. It translates to CAISEGGMNTEAFF. The chain uses TRBV10-3 and TRBJ1-1; D ambiguous. Deletions cut 3 bases from V and 0 bases from J, with 8 bases between. This CDR3 comprises 14 residues. The germline V gene encodes CDR1 ENHRY and CDR2 SYGVKD.

The CDR3 bases are TGTGCCACCAGCAGTTCCCTCCCCGGGGAGCTGTTTTTT. Translated, it gives CATSSSLPGELFF. The J gene is TRBJ2-2, the V gene TRBV15; D gene uncertain. Germline lookup yields CDR1 LNHNV and CDR2 YYDKDF (reference sequence). CDR3 length: 13 amino acids. The V gene lost 3 bases and the J gene lost 6 bases, with 8 bases spanning the gap. Filled out from reference TRBV15 and TRBJ2-2, the complete variable domain reads DAMVIQNPRYQVTQFGKPVTLSCSQTLNHNVMYWYQQKSSQAPKLLFHYYDKDFNNEADTPDNFQSRRPNTSFCFLDIRSPGLGDTAMYLCATSSSLPGELFFGEGSRLTVL.

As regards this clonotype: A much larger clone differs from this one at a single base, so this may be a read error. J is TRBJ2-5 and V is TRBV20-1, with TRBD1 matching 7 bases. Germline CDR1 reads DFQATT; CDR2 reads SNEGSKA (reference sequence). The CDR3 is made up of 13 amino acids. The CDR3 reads CSARDGQGVAQCF. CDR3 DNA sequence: TGCAGTGCTAGAGACGGGCAGGGGGTCGCCCAGTGCTTC.

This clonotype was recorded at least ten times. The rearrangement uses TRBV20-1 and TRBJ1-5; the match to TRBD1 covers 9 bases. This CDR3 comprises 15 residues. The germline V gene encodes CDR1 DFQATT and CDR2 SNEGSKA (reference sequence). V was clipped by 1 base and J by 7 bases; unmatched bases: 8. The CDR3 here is CSARGRDRVGQPQHF. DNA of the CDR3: TGCAGTGCTAGAGGACGGGACAGGGTTGGACAGCCCCAGCATTTT.

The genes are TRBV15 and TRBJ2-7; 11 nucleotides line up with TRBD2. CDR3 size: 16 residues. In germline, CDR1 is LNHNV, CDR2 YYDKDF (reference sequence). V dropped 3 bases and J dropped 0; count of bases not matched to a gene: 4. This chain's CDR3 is CATSREGLADSYEQYF. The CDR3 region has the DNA TGTGCCACCAGCAGGGAGGGACTAGCGGACTCCTACGAGCAGTACTTC.

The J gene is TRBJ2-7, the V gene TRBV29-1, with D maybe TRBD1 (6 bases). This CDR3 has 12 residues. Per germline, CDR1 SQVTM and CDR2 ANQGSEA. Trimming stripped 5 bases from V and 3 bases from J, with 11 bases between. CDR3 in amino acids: CSVSTGSYEQYF. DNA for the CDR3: TGCAGCGTTAGTACAGGGAGCTACGAGCAGTACTTC.

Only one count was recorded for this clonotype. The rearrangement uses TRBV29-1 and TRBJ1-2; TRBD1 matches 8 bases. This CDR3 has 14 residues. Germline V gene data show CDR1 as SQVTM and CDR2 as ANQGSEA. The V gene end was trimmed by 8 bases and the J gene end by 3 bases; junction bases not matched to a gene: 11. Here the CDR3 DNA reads TGCAGCTTGGCCGGACAGGGTTCCTACTATGGCTACACCTTC. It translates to CSLAGQGSYYGYTF.

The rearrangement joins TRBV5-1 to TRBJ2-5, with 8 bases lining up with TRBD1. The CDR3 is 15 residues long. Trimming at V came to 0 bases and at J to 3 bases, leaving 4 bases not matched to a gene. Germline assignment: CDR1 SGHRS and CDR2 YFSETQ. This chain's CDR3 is CASSLGTGIEETQYF. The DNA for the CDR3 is TGCGCCAGCAGCTTGGGGACAGGGATTGAAGAGACCCAGTACTTC.

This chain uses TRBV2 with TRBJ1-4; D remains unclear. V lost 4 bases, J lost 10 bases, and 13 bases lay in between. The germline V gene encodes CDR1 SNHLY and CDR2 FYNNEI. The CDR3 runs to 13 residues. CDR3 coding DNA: TGTGCCAGCAGTGTGGGAAGGTCTGGAAAACTGTTTTTT. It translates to CASSVGRSGKLFF.

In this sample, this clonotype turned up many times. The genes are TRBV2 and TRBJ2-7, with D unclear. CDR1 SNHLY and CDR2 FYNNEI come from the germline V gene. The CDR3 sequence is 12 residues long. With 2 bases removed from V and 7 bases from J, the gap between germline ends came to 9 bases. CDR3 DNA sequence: TGTGCCAGCAGTGAAACAGTGGAGGAGCAGTACTTC. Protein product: CASSETVEEQYF.

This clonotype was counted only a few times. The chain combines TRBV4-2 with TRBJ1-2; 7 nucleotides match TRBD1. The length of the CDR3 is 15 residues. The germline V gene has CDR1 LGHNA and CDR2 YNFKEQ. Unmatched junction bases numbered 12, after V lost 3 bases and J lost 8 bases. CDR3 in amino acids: CASSQETWDSSGYTF. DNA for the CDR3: TGTGCCAGCAGCCAGGAGACGTGGGACAGCTCAGGCTACACCTTC.